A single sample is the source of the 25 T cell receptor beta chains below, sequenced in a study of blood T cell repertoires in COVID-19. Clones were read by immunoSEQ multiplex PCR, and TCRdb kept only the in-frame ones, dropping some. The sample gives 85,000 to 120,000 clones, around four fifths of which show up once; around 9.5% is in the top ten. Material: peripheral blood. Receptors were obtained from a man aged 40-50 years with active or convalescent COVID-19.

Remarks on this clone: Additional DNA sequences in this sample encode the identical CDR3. The CDR3 spells CASSLGAGGTEAFF. Written as DNA, the CDR3 is TGTGCCAGCAGCTTAGGGGCAGGGGGCACTGAAGCTTTCTTT. The gene calls are TRBV7-2 and TRBJ1-1; 7 nucleotides agree with TRBD1. The length of the CDR3 is 14 residues. The germline V gene encodes CDR1 SGHTA and CDR2 FQGNSA. V lost 1 base, J lost 4 bases, and 3 bases stayed unmatched.

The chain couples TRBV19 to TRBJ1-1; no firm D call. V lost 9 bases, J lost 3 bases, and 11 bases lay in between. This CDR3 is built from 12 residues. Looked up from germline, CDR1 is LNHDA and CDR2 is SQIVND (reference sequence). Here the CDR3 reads CASRDGDTEAFF. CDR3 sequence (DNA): TGTGCCAGCAGAGACGGGGACACTGAAGCTTTCTTT.

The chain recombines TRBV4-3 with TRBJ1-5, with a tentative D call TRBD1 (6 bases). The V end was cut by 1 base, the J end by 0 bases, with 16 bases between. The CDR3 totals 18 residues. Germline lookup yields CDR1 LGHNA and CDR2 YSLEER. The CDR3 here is CASSQAFGQTLSNQPQHF. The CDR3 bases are TGCGCCAGCAGCCAAGCCTTTGGACAGACTCTTAGCAATCAGCCCCAGCATTTT.

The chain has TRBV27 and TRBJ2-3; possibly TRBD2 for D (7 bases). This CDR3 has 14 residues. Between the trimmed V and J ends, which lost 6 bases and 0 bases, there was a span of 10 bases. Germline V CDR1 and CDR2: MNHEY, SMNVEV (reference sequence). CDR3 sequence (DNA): TGTGCCAGCAGAGCGGGACATAGCACAGATACGCAGTATTTT. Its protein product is CASRAGHSTDTQYF.

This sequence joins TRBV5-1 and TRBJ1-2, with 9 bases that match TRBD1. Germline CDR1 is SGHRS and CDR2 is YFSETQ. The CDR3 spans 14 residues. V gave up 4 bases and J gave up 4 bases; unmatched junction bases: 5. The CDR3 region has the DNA TGCGCCAGCAGCGACCGGACAGGGGCCTATGGCTACACCTTC. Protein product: CASSDRTGAYGYTF. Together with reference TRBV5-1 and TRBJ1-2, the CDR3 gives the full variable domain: KAGVTQTPRYLIKTRGQQVTLSCSPISGHRSVSWYQQTPGQGLQFLFEYFSETQRNKGNFPGRFSGRQFSNSRSEMNVSTLELGDSALYLCASSDRTGAYGYTFGSGTRLTVV.

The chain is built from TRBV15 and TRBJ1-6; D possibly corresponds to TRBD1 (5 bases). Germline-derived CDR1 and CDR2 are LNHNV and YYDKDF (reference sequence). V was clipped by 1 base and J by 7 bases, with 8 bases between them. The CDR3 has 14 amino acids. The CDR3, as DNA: TGTGCCACCAGCAGAGGACAGCAGAATTCACCCCTCCACTTT. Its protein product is CATSRGQQNSPLHF.

The CDR3 bases are TGTGCCAGCAGCCAAGAGTCAGCCAGGGATACGCAGTATTTT. Residues: CASSQESARDTQYF. The gene calls are TRBV3-1 (or the pseudogene TRBV3-2) and TRBJ2-3; D remains unclear. V lost 0 bases to trimming and J lost 6 bases, with 10 bases between them. The CDR3 has 14 residues. Germline V CDR1 and CDR2: LGHDT, YNNKEL (reference sequence).

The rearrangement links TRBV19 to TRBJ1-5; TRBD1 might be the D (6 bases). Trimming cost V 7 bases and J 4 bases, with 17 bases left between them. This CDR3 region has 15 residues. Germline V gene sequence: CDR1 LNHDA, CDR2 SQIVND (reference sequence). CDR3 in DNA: TGTGCCAGTAAGATGAGCTGGACAGATAATCAGCCCCAGCATTTT. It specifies CASKMSWTDNQPQHF.

The CDR3 reads CASSVFLAGLSGETQYF. The CDR3 DNA reads TGTGCCAGCAGCGTCTTCCTAGCGGGGCTATCTGGGGAGACCCAGTACTTC. The chain is built from TRBV5-4 and TRBJ2-5, with 9 bases aligning to TRBD2. V was pared by 4 bases and J by 5 bases, with 15 bases of the junction left unmatched. Germline V gene sequence: CDR1 SGHNT, CDR2 YYREEE (reference sequence). CDR3 length: 17 residues.

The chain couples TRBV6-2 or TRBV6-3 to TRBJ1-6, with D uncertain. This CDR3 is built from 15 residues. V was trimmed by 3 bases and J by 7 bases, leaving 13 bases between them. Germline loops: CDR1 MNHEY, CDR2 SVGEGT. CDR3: CASSYSGATNSPLHF. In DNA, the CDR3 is TGTGCCAGCAGTTATAGTGGAGCCACGAATTCACCCCTCCACTTT.

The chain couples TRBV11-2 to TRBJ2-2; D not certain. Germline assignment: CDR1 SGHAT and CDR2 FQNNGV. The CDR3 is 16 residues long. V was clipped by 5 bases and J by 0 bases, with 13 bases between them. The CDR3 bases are TGTGCCAGCAGCCCTTTACTAATCGCGAACACCGGGGAGCTGTTTTTT. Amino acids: CASSPLLIANTGELFF.

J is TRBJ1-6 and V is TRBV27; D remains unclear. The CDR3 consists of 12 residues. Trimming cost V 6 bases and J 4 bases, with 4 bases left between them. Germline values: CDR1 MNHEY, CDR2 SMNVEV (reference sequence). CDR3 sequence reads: CASSYYNSPLHF. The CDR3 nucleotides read TGTGCCAGCAGCTATTATAATTCACCCCTCCACTTT.

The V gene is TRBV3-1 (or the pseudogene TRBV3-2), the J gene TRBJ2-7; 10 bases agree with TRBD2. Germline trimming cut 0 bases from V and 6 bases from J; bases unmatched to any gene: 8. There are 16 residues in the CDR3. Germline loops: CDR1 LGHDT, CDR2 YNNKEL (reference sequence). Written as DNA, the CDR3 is TGTGCCAGCAGCCAAGATACGGCTAGCGGGGGTGGCGAGCAGTACTTC. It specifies CASSQDTASGGGEQYF.

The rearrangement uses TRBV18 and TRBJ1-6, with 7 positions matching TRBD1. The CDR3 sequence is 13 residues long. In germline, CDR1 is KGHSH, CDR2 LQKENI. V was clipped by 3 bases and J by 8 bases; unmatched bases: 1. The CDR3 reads CASSPQGDSPLHF. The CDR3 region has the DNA TGTGCCAGCTCACCGCAGGGGGATTCACCCCTCCACTTT.

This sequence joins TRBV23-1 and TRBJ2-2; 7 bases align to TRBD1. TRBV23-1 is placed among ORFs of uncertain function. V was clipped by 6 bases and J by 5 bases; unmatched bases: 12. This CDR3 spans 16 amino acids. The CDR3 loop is CASRYRGSPSTGELFF. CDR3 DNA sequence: TGCGCCAGCAGATACAGGGGTTCCCCTAGTACCGGGGAGCTGTTTTTT.

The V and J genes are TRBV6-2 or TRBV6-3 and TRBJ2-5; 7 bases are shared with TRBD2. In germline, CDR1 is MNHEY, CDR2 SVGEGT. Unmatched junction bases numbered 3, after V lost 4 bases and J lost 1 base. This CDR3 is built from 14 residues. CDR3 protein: CASSLGGTQETQYF. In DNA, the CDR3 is TGTGCCAGCAGTTTGGGGGGGACCCAAGAGACCCAGTACTTC.

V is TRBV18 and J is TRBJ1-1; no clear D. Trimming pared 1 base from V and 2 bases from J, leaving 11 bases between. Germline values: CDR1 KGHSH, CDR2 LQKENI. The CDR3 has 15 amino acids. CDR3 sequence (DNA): TGTGCCAGCTCACCACTCACTCTAAGCAACACTGAAGCTTTCTTT. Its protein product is CASSPLTLSNTEAFF.

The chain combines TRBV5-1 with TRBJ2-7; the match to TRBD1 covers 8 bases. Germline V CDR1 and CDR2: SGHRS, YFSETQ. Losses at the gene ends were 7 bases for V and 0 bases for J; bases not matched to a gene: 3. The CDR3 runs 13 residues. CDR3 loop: CASGTGSSYEQYF. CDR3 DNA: TGCGCCAGCGGGACAGGTAGCTCCTACGAGCAGTACTTC.

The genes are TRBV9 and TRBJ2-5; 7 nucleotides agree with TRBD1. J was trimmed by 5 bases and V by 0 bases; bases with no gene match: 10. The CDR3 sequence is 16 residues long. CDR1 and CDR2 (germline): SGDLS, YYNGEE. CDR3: CASSVASRGQWETQYF. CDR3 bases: TGTGCCAGCAGCGTAGCTAGCAGGGGACAGTGGGAGACCCAGTACTTC. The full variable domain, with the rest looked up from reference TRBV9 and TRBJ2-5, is DSGVTQTPKHLITATGQRVTLRCSPRSGDLSVYWYQQSLDQGLQFLIQYYNGEERAKGNILERFSAQQFPDLHSELNLSSLELGDSALYFCASSVASRGQWETQYFGPGTRLLVL.

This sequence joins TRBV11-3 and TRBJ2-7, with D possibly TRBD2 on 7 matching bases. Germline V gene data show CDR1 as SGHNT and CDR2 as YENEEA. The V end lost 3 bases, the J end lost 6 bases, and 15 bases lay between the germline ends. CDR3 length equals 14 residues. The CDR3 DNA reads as TGTGCCAGCAGCTTGATTGGGGGGGCCTCCGAGCAGTACTTC. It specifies CASSLIGGASEQYF.

CDR3 in amino acids: CASSLGTGGNIQYF. In DNA form, the CDR3 reads TGTGCCAGCAGCTTAGGGACAGGGGGCAACATTCAGTACTTC. The rearrangement uses TRBV7-6 and TRBJ2-4; TRBD1 matches at 11 bases. CDR3 length: 14 amino acids. The trim removed 1 base at V and 7 bases at J, leaving 0 bases unmatched. Germline V gene sequence: CDR1 SGHVS, CDR2 FNYEAQ.

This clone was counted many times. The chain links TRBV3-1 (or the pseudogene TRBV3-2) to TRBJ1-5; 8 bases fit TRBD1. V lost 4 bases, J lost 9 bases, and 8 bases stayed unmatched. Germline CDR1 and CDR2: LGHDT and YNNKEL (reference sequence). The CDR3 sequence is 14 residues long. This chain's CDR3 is CASSLGTGLVPQHF. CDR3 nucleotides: TGTGCCAGCAGCCTAGGGACAGGTCTTGTGCCCCAGCATTTT.

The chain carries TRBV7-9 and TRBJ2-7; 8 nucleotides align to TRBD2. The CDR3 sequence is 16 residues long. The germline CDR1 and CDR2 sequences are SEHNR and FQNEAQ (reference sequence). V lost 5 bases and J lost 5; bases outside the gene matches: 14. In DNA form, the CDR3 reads TGTGCCAGCAGCCCCTGGGGCGGGGGGCTTAGTAACGAGCAGTACTTC. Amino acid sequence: CASSPWGGGLSNEQYF.

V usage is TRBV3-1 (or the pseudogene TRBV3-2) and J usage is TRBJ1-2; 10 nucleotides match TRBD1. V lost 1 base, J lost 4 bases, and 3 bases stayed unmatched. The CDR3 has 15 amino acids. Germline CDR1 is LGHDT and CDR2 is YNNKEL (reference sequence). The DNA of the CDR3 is TGTGCCAGCAGCCAAGCCGGGACAGGGGCCTATGGCTACACCTTC. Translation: CASSQAGTGAYGYTF.

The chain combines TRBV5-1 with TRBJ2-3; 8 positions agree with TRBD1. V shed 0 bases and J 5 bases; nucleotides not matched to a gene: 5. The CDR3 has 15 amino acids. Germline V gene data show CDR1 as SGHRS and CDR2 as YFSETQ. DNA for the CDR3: TGCGCCAGCAGCTTGGAGGACAGGGTGGGAGATACGCAGTATTTT. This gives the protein CASSLEDRVGDTQYF.